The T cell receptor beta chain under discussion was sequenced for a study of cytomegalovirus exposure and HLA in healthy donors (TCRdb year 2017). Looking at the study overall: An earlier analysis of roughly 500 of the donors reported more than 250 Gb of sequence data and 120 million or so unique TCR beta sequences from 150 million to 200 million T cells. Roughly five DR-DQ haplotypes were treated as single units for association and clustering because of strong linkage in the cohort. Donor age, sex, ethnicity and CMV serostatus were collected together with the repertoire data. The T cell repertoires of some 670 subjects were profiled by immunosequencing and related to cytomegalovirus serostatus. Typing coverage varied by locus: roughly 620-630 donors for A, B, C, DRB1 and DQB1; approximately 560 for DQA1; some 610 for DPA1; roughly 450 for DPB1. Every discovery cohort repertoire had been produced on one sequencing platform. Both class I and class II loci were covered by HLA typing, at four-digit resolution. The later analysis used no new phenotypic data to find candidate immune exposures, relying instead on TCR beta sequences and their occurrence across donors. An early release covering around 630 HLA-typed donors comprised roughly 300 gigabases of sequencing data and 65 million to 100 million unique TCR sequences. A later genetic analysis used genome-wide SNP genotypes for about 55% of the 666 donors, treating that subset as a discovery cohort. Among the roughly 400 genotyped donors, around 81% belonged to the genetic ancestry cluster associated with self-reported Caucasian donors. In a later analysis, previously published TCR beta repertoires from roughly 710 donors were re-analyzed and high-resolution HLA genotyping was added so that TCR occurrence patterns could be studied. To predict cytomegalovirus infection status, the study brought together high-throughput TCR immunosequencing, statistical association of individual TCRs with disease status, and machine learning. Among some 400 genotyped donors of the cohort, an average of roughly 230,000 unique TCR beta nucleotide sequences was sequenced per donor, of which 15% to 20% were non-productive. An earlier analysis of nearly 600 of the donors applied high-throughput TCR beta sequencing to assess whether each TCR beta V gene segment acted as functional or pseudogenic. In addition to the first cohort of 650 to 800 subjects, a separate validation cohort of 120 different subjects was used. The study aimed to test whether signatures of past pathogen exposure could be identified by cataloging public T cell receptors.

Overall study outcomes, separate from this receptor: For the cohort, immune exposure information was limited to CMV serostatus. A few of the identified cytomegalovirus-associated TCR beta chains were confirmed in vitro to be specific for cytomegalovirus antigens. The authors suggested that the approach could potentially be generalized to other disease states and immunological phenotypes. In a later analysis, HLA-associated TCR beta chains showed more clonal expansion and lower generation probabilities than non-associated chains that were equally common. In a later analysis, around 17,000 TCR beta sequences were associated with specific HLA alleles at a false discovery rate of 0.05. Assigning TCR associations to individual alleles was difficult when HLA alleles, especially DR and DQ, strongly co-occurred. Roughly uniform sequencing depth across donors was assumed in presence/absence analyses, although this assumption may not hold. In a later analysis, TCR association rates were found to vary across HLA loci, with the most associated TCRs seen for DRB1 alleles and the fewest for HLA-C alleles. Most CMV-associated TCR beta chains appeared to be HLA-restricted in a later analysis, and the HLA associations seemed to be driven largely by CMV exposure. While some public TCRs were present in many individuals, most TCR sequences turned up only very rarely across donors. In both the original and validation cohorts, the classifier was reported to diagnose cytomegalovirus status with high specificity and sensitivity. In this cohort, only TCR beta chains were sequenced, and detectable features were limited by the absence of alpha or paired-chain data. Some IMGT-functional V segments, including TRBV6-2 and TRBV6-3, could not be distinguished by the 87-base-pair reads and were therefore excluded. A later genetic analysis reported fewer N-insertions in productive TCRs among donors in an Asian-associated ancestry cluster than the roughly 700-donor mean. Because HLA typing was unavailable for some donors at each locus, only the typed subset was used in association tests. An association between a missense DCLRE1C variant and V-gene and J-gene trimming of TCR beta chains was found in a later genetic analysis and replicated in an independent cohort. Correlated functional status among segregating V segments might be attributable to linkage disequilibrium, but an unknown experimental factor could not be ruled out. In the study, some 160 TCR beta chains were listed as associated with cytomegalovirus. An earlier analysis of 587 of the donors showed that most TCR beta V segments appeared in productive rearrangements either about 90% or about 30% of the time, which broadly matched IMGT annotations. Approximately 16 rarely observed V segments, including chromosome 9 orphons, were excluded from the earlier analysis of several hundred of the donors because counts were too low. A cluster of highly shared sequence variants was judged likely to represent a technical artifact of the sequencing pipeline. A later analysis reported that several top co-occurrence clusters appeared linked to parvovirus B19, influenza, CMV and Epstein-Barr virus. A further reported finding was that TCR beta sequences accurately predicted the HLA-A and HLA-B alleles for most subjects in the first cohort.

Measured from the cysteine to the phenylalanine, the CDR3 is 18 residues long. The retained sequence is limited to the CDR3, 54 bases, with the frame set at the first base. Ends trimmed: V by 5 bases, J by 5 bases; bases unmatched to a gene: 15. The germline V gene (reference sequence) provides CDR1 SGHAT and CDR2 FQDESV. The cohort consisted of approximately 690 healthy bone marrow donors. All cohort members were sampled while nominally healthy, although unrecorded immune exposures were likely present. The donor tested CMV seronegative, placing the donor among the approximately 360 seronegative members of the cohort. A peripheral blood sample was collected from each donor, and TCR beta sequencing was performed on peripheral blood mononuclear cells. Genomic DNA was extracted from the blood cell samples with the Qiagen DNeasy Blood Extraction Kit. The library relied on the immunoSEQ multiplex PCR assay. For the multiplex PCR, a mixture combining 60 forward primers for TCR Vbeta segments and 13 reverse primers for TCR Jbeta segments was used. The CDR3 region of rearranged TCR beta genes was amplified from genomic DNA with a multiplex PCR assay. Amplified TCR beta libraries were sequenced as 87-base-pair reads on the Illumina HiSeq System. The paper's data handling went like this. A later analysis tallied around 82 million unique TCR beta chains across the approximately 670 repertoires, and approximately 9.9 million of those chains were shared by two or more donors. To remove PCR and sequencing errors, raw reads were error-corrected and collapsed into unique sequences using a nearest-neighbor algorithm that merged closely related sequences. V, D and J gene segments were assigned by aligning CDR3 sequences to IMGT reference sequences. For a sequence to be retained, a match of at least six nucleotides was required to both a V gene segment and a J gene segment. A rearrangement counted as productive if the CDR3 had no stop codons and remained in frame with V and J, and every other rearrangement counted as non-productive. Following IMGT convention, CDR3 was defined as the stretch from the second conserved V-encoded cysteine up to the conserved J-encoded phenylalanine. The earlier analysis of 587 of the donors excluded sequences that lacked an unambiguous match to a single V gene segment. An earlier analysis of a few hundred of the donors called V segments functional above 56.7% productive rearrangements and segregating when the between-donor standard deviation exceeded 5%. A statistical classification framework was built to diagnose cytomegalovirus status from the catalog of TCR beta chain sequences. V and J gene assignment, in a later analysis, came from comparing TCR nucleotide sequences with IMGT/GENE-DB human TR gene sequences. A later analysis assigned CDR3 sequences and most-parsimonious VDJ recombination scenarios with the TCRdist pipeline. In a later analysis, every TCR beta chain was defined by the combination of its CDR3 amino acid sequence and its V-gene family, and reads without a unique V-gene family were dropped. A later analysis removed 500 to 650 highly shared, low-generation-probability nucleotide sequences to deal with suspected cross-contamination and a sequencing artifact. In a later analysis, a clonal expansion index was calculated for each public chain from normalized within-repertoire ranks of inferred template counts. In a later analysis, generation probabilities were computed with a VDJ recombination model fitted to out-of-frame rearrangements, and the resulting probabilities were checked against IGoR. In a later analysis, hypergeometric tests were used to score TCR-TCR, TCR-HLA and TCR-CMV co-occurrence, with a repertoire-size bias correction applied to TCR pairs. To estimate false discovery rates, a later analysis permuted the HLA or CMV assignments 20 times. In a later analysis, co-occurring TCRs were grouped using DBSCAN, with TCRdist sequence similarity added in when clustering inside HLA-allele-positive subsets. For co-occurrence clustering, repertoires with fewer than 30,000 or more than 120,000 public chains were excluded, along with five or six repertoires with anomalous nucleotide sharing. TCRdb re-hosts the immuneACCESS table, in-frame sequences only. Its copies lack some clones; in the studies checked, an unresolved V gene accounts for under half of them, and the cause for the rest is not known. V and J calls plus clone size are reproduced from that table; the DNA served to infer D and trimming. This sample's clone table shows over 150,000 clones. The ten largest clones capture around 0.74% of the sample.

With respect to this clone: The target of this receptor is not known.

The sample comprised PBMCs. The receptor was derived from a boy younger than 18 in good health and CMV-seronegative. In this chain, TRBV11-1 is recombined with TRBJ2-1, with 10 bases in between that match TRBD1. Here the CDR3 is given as CASSPGRYRDRGDNEQFF. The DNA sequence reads TGTGCCAGCAGCCCAGGAAGGTACCGGGACAGGGGAGACAATGAGCAGTTCTTC. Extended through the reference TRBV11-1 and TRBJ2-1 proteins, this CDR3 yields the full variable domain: EAEVAQSPRYKITEKSQAVAFWCDPISGHATLYWYRQILGQGPELLVQFQDESVVDDSQLPKDRFSAERLKGVDSTLKIQPAELGDSAMYLCASSPGRYRDRGDNEQFFGPGTRLTVL.